This TCR beta chain was recorded in a study of cytomegalovirus exposure and HLA in healthy donors. The V gene's germline CDR1 is MGHDK and CDR2 SYGVNS. The V and J ends lost 2 bases and 0 bases respectively, with 8 bases between them. This CDR3 is built from 16 residues. The study ran its PCR with 60 Vbeta and 13 Jbeta primers. TCRdb keeps only in-frame clones here, not all; method: immunoSEQ multiplex PCR. This sample has 120,000 to 150,000 clones, with just under 70% found just once. The genes are TRBV25-1 and TRBJ1-6; perhaps TRBD1 as D (5 bases). This TCR was recovered from a man aged 60-69 years in good health and CMV-seronegative. Material for sequencing was PBMCs. The CDR3 protein is CASSEGGVSYNSPLHF. DNA for the CDR3: TGTGCCAGCAGTGAAGGGGGGGTCTCCTATAATTCACCCCTCCACTTT.